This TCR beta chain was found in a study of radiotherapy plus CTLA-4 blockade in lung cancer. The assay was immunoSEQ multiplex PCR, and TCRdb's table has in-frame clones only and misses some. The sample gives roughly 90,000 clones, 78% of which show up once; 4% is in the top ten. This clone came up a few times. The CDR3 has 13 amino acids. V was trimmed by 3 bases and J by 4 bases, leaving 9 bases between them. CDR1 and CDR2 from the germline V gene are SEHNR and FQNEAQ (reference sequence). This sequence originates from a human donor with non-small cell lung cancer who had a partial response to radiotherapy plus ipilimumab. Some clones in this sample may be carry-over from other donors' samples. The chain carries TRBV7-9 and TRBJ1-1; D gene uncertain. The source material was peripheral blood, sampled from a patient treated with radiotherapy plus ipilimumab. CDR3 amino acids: CASSLVQTTEAFF. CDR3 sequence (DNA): TGTGCCAGCAGCTTGGTACAAACCACTGAAGCTTTCTTT.